The 28 T cell receptor beta chains listed next were all sequenced from one sample in a study of blood T cell repertoires in COVID-19. Sequencing used immunoSEQ multiplex PCR; TCRdb keeps in-frame clones, though not all of them. The sample holds over 150,000 clones, about 91% seen once. The sequencing input was peripheral blood. The source is a woman in her sixties who had recovered from COVID-19.

The sample holds one count of this clone. The chain recombines TRBV2 with TRBJ1-5; D gene unclear. The germline V gene has CDR1 SNHLY and CDR2 FYNNEI. Trimming took off 6 bases at V and 4 bases at J, with 10 bases between the two ends. The CDR3 contains 13 residues. CDR3 residues: CASRDTVNQPQHF. In nucleotides, the CDR3 is TGTGCCAGCAGGGATACAGTGAATCAGCCCCAGCATTTT.

This rearrangement joins TRBV30 to TRBJ1-5; no definite D call. The CDR3 has 13 amino acids. Germline CDR1 is GTSNPN and CDR2 is SVGIG (reference sequence). The V gene lost 5 bases and the J gene lost 1 base, with 9 bases spanning the gap. The CDR3 loop reads CAWSSRSNQPQHF. CDR3 nucleotide sequence: TGTGCCTGGTCGAGTAGAAGCAATCAGCCCCAGCATTTT.

V usage is TRBV11-3 and J usage is TRBJ2-3; 12 bases align to TRBD1. The length of the CDR3 is 15 residues. The trim removed 4 bases at V and 6 bases at J, leaving 5 bases unmatched. CDR1 is SGHNT, CDR2 YENEEA, per germline. DNA of the CDR3: TGTGCCAGCAGCTCGGGACAGGGGGCTTCTGATACGCAGTATTTT. Protein sequence: CASSSGQGASDTQYF.

This clone was seen just once. The chain carries TRBV7-6 and TRBJ2-1, with a possible D match to TRBD1 (5 bases). The CDR3 has 14 amino acids. With 5 bases removed from V and 7 bases from J, the gap between germline ends came to 15 bases. Germline CDR1 SGHVS, CDR2 FNYEAQ. CDR3 sequence reads: CASSGRHRSNEQFF. The CDR3 DNA sequence: TGTGCCAGCAGCGGAAGGCACAGGAGTAATGAGCAGTTCTTC.

This sequence joins TRBV28 and TRBJ1-4, with a weak D call TRBD1 (5 bases). Germline-derived CDR1 and CDR2 are MDHEN and SYDVKM. The CDR3 has 15 residues. The germline V and J ends were trimmed by 2 bases and 7 bases, with 14 bases remaining between them. CDR3 sequence reads: CASSLRGGLIEKLFF. The CDR3 region has the DNA TGTGCCAGCAGTTTAAGGGGAGGGTTGATTGAAAAACTGTTTTTT.

This chain uses TRBV3-1 (or the pseudogene TRBV3-2) with TRBJ2-7; 8 bases agree with TRBD1. CDR1 and CDR2 from the germline V gene are LGHDT and YNNKEL (reference sequence). There are 14 residues in the CDR3. Trimming took 2 bases from V and 2 from J; bases not matched to a gene: 2. The CDR3 spells CASSQQGATYEQYF. The DNA of the CDR3 is TGTGCCAGCAGCCAACAGGGGGCCACCTACGAGCAGTACTTC.

The rearrangement uses TRBV7-8 and TRBJ1-4; 8 bases map to TRBD1. The CDR3 is 13 residues long. The trim removed 7 bases at V and 8 bases at J, leaving 6 bases unmatched. The V gene's germline CDR1 is SGHVS and CDR2 FQNEAQ. CDR3: CASTGGAWEKLFF. The CDR3 DNA reads TGTGCCAGCACAGGGGGCGCCTGGGAAAAACTGTTTTTT.

This rearrangement joins TRBV28 to TRBJ1-4; tentative D call: TRBD1 (6 bases). The germline V gene encodes CDR1 MDHEN and CDR2 SYDVKM. Deletions cut 8 bases from V and 6 bases from J, with 16 bases between. This CDR3 is 14 amino acids long. The CDR3 DNA reads as TGTGCCAGCTTCTCAGGGGAAGGTTATGAAAAACTGTTTTTT. Translating gives CASFSGEGYEKLFF.

The rearrangement uses TRBV4-1 and TRBJ2-2; D is uncertain. CDR1 is MGHRA and CDR2 is YSYEKL in the germline V gene. Trimming removed 0 bases from V and 8 bases from J, with 25 bases in between. This CDR3 has 19 residues. The DNA of the CDR3 is TGCGCCAGCAGCCAAGATACTTGGTCCATCACCCCGAACCCAGGGGAGCTGTTTTTT. It translates to CASSQDTWSITPNPGELFF.

This chain connects TRBV5-4 to TRBJ1-3; a possible D gene is TRBD1 (6 bases). The CDR3 loop spans 15 amino acids. The V end lost 4 bases, the J end lost 0 bases, and 11 bases lay between the germline ends. CDR1 SGHNT and CDR2 YYREEE come from the germline V gene (reference sequence). CDR3 sequence (DNA): TGTGCCAGCAGCACGGACAGAAGCTCTGGAAACACCATATATTTT. Its translation: CASSTDRSSGNTIYF.

The chain joins TRBV7-9 to TRBJ2-3, with D maybe TRBD2 (7 bases). The CDR3 is made up of 14 amino acids. V lost 3 bases, J lost 2 bases, and 9 bases lay in between. Per germline, CDR1 SEHNR and CDR2 FQNEAQ (reference sequence). CDR3 protein: CASSFAGATDTQYF. The CDR3, as DNA: TGTGCCAGCAGCTTTGCGGGGGCCACAGATACGCAGTATTTT.

The genes are TRBV2 and TRBJ1-5; no definite D call. The germline CDR1 and CDR2 sequences are SNHLY and FYNNEI. This CDR3 comprises 13 residues. V was shortened by 4 bases and J by 4 bases, with 8 bases between the two germline ends. Here the CDR3 reads CASSGGKNQPQHF. As DNA, the CDR3 is TGTGCCAGCAGTGGAGGGAAGAATCAGCCCCAGCATTTT.

V usage is TRBV3-1 (or the pseudogene TRBV3-2) and J usage is TRBJ2-5; 10 nucleotides line up with TRBD2. V was clipped by 1 base and J by 6 bases; unmatched bases: 2. The V gene's germline CDR1 is LGHDT and CDR2 YNNKEL (reference sequence). The CDR3 consists of 14 residues. CDR3 in DNA: TGTGCCAGCAGCCAAGGTACTAGCGGGAAGACCCAGTACTTC. Translating it yields CASSQGTSGKTQYF.

The table lists this clone with a count of one. This chain links TRBV27 with TRBJ2-1; 10 nucleotides agree with TRBD1. The V and J ends lost 5 bases and 2 bases, in that order; junction bases with no gene match: 3. The germline gives CDR1 MNHEY, CDR2 SMNVEV (reference sequence). The CDR3 has 15 residues. CDR3 sequence (DNA): TGTGCCAGCAGTGTTGGACAGGGGGCCTACAATGAGCAGTTCTTC. This translates into CASSVGQGAYNEQFF.

CDR3 sequence reads: CASSPDRGTYNSPLHF. CDR3 nucleotide sequence: TGTGCCAGCAGCCCCGACAGGGGGACCTATAATTCACCCCTCCACTTT. The J gene is TRBJ1-6, the V gene TRBV13; 9 bases line up with TRBD1. From germline, CDR1 is PRHDT and CDR2 FYEKMQ (reference sequence). The CDR3 covers 16 residues. V was clipped by 5 bases and J by 2 bases; unmatched bases: 4. The complete variable domain, with remaining parts taken from reference TRBV13 and TRBJ1-6, reads AAGVIQSPRHLIKEKRETATLKCYPIPRHDTVYWYQQGPGQDPQFLISFYEKMQSDKGSIPDRFSAQQFSDYHSELNMSSLELGDSALYFCASSPDRGTYNSPLHFGNGTRLTVT.

This chain links TRBV4-1 with TRBJ1-4; the D is unclear. CDR1 and CDR2 from the germline V gene are MGHRA and YSYEKL. Trimming removed 0 bases from V and 3 bases from J, with 11 bases in between. The CDR3 sequence is 16 residues long. The CDR3 nucleotides are TGCGCCAGCAGCCAAGACACCGTACGGTCTAATGAAAAACTGTTTTTT. Its translation is CASSQDTVRSNEKLFF.

CDR3 sequence (DNA): TGCGCCAGCAGCTTGGGGGGACAGGGCATTTCACCCCTCCACTTT. It translates to CASSLGGQGISPLHF. The rearrangement joins TRBV5-1 to TRBJ1-6; 9 bases match TRBD1. Trimming cost V 0 bases and J 9 bases; bases outside gene matches: 4. The germline CDR1 and CDR2 sequences are SGHRS and YFSETQ. The CDR3 is 15 residues long.

The CDR3 spells CASSFQRGSVTNTEAFF. In DNA form, the CDR3 reads TGTGCCAGCAGCTTCCAGCGGGGTTCGGTGACGAACACTGAAGCTTTCTTT. The gene calls are TRBV7-8 and TRBJ1-1; no clear D gene. The length of the CDR3 is 17 residues. The germline V gene has CDR1 SGHVS and CDR2 FQNEAQ. With 3 bases removed from V and 1 base from J, the gap between germline ends came to 18 bases.

The V call is TRBV28, the J call TRBJ1-2, with 7 bases identical to TRBD1. The V segment lost 6 bases and the J segment 4 bases; nucleotides outside the gene matches: 8. The CDR3 contains 14 residues. The germline V gene has CDR1 MDHEN and CDR2 SYDVKM. The CDR3 loop is CASRPRQGRYGYTF. The DNA of the CDR3 is TGTGCCAGCAGACCAAGACAGGGCCGCTATGGCTACACCTTC.

This chain connects TRBV28 to TRBJ1-5; 11 bases are shared with TRBD1. Germline V gene data show CDR1 as MDHEN and CDR2 as SYDVKM. The CDR3 covers 16 residues. After removal of 5 bases from V and 4 bases from J, the junction contained 7 bases not matched to a gene. CDR3 DNA: TGTGCCAGCAGTAGAGGGGACAGGGGGGGGAATCAGCCCCAGCATTTT. It yields the protein CASSRGDRGGNQPQHF.

The V call is TRBV5-4, the J call TRBJ2-1, with D perhaps matching TRBD1 (5 bases). Germline values: CDR1 SGHNT, CDR2 YYREEE (reference sequence). This CDR3 has 16 amino acids. The germline V and J ends were trimmed by 0 bases and 0 bases, with 10 bases remaining between them. The CDR3, as DNA: TGTGCCAGCAGCTTGGATCCTGGGGCCTCCTACAATGAGCAGTTCTTC. Its translation is CASSLDPGASYNEQFF.

V is TRBV6-2 or TRBV6-3 and J is TRBJ2-1; 13 bases align to TRBD2. CDR1 MNHEY and CDR2 SVGEGT come from the germline V gene. The V and J ends lost 6 bases and 7 bases, in that order; junction bases with no gene match: 6. The CDR3 is 15 residues long. The CDR3 sequence: CASSRTSGGSNEQFF. The CDR3 nucleotides read TGTGCCAGCAGCAGGACTAGCGGGGGTTCGAATGAGCAGTTCTTC.

The rearrangement joins TRBV28 to TRBJ1-5; no firm D call. The germline V and J ends were trimmed by 8 bases and 2 bases, with 19 bases remaining between them. The CDR3 is 16 amino acids. Looked up from germline, CDR1 is MDHEN and CDR2 is SYDVKM. CDR3: CASRQRAGRGNQPQHF. The CDR3 DNA reads as TGTGCCAGCCGCCAAAGGGCGGGTAGGGGCAATCAGCCCCAGCATTTT.

In nucleotides, the CDR3 is TGTGCCAGCAGCCAAGATAGAGCCTCCTACGAGCAGTACTTC. The encoded protein is CASSQDRASYEQYF. J is TRBJ2-7 and V is TRBV14; D gene ambiguous. Germline V gene sequence: CDR1 SGHDN, CDR2 FVKESK. The V and J ends lost 0 bases and 0 bases respectively, with 6 bases between them. The CDR3 consists of 14 residues.

The table lists this clone with a count of one. Here the CDR3 reads CASSSHSPNYGYTF. The CDR3 region has the DNA TGTGCCAGCAGTTCCCACAGCCCTAACTATGGCTACACCTTC. The V gene is TRBV28, the J gene TRBJ1-2; D is ambiguous. Germline CDR1 MDHEN, CDR2 SYDVKM. The CDR3 is 14 amino acids. V was clipped by 4 bases and J by 0 bases, with 9 bases between them.

This chain links TRBV12-3 or TRBV12-4 with TRBJ1-5; weak D call: TRBD1 (6 bases). The CDR3 is 13 amino acids. The V gene lost 3 bases and the J gene lost 7 bases, with 10 bases spanning the gap. The CDR3: CASSLSRGQPQHF. CDR3 bases: TGTGCCAGCAGTTTGTCCAGGGGACAGCCCCAGCATTTT.

The J gene is TRBJ1-2, the V gene TRBV18; D not resolved. Trimming cost V 5 bases and J 4 bases, with 17 bases left between them. The CDR3 contains 15 residues. Germline values: CDR1 KGHSH, CDR2 LQKENI. Written as DNA, the CDR3 is TGTGCCAGCTCAGTGGTCCGAGGAACAAGCTATGGCTACACCTTC. Translation gives CASSVVRGTSYGYTF. Variable domain in full (rest from reference TRBV18 and TRBJ1-2): NAGVMQNPRHLVRRRGQEARLRCSPMKGHSHVYWYRQLPEEGLKFMVYLQKENIIDESGMPKERFSAEFPKEGPSILRIQQVVRGDSAAYFCASSVVRGTSYGYTFGSGTRLTVV.

The J gene is TRBJ2-5, the V gene TRBV28, with D uncertain. Trimming took off 7 bases at V and 5 bases at J, with 8 bases between the two ends. This CDR3 spans 11 amino acids. Looked up from germline, CDR1 is MDHEN and CDR2 is SYDVKM. The CDR3 region has the DNA TGTGCCAGCACCGAGTTGGAGACCCAGTACTTC. Translation: CASTELETQYF.